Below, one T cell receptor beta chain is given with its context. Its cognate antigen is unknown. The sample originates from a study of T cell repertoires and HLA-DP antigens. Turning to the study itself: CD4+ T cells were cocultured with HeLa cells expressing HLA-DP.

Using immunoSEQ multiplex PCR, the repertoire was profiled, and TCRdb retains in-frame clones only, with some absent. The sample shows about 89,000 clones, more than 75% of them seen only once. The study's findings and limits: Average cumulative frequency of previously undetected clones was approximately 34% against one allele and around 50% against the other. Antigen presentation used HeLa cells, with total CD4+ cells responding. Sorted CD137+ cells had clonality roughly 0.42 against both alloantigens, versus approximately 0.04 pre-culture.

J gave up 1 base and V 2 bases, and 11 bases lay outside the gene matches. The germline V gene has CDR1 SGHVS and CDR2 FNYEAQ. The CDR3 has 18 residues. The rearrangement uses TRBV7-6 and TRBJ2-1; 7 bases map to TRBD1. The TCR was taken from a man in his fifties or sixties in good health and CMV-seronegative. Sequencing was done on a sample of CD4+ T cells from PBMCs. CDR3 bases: TGTGCCAGCAGCTTATCCCACCTTAGGACAGGATCCTACAATGAGCAGTTCTTC. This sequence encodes CASSLSHLRTGSYNEQFF.